These 26 T cell receptor beta chains were all obtained from the same sample, sequenced in a study of T cell changes during pregnancy in multiple sclerosis. TCRdb's table, derived via immunoSEQ multiplex PCR, lists solely in-frame clones and lacks some. The top ten hold roughly 2.7% of the sample, which has tens of thousands of clones, around 90% seen once. This specimen was CD8+ T cells from peripheral blood mononuclear cells, taken in the second trimester of pregnancy. The source of these receptors is a female donor with multiple sclerosis, enrolled in a pregnancy study.

The rearrangement uses TRBV9 and TRBJ2-7; D uncertain. Trimming pared 4 bases from V and 7 bases from J, leaving 15 bases between. The length of the CDR3 is 13 residues. CDR1 and CDR2 from the germline V gene are SGDLS and YYNGEE. Here the CDR3 DNA reads TGTGCCAGCAGCTCCAGAACCCGAGGTGAGCAGTACTTC. It yields the protein CASSSRTRGEQYF.

This chain links TRBV4-2 with TRBJ1-1; D might be TRBD1 (6 bases). From germline, CDR1 is LGHNA and CDR2 YNFKEQ. Trimming stripped 4 bases from V and 1 base from J, with 16 bases between. The CDR3 has 16 amino acids. CDR3 residues: CASSPHPQGTNTEAFF. As DNA, the CDR3 is TGTGCCAGCAGCCCACACCCCCAGGGGACGAACACTGAAGCTTTCTTT.

This clone was detected only once. The V and J genes are TRBV27 and TRBJ2-7; 8 bases map to TRBD1. The J segment lost 6 bases and the V segment lost 5 bases, leaving 9 bases of the junction unmatched. Looked up from germline, CDR1 is MNHEY and CDR2 is SMNVEV (reference sequence). The CDR3 contains 14 residues. CDR3: CASSPGTGGSEQYF. The CDR3 region has the DNA TGTGCCAGCAGTCCCGGGACAGGAGGGAGCGAGCAGTACTTC.

The chain couples TRBV4-3 to TRBJ1-1; 7 bases fit TRBD1. Germline lookup yields CDR1 LGHNA and CDR2 YSLEER. V dropped 3 bases and J dropped 0; count of bases not matched to a gene: 4. This CDR3 comprises 15 residues. The CDR3 reads CASSHQQGMNTEAFF. CDR3 bases: TGCGCCAGCAGCCACCAACAGGGGATGAACACTGAAGCTTTCTTT.

The chain has TRBV19 and TRBJ2-1; TRBD2 matches 8 bases. V was pared by 9 bases and J by 3 bases, with 7 bases of the junction left unmatched. CDR3 length: 14 amino acids. Germline assignment: CDR1 LNHDA and CDR2 SQIVND (reference sequence). This chain's CDR3 is CASHGGDGYNEQFF. The DNA of the CDR3 is TGTGCCAGCCACGGGGGGGACGGCTACAATGAGCAGTTCTTC.

The rearrangement joins TRBV7-9 to TRBJ1-2, with D perhaps TRBD1 (6 bases). Trimming cost V 6 bases and J 2 bases, with 10 bases left between them. Per germline, CDR1 SEHNR and CDR2 FQNEAQ (reference sequence). This CDR3 is 13 amino acids long. CDR3 sequence (DNA): TGTGCCAGCAGGGCCGGACAGAACTATGGCTACACCTTC. It codes for CASRAGQNYGYTF.

The chain has TRBV16 and TRBJ2-3; 8 bases agree with TRBD2. The V gene's germline CDR1 is KGHSY and CDR2 FQNENV. The J segment lost 8 bases and the V segment lost 3 bases, leaving 13 bases of the junction unmatched. This CDR3 contains 16 residues. CDR3 nucleotide sequence: TGTGCCAGCAGCCACAATAGGCTAGCGGGTATGGGTACGCAGTATTTT. Protein: CASSHNRLAGMGTQYF.

The rearrangement uses TRBV13 and TRBJ2-7; 8 positions agree with TRBD1. The V segment lost 5 bases and the J segment 3 bases; nucleotides outside the gene matches: 9. The CDR3 covers 15 residues. CDR1 PRHDT and CDR2 FYEKMQ come from the germline V gene (reference sequence). This chain's CDR3 is CASSTRDRGGYEQYF. In DNA form, the CDR3 reads TGTGCCAGCAGCACAAGAGACAGGGGCGGCTACGAGCAGTACTTC.

This chain connects TRBV5-4 to TRBJ2-7; D may be TRBD2 (5 bases). The length of the CDR3 is 12 residues. CDR1 and CDR2 from the germline V gene are SGHNT and YYREEE (reference sequence). V was pared by 4 bases and J by 7 bases, with 12 bases between. The CDR3 is CASSRGPWEQYF. The DNA for the CDR3 is TGTGCCAGCAGCCGAGGGCCGTGGGAGCAGTACTTC.

The CDR3 sequence: CAIRDSGNTIYF. CDR3 sequence (DNA): TGTGCCATCCGGGACTCTGGAAACACCATATATTTT. The chain joins TRBV10-3 to TRBJ1-3, with D unclear. Germline V gene data show CDR1 as ENHRY and CDR2 as SYGVKD. The CDR3 sequence is 12 residues long. Deletions cut 8 bases from V and 0 bases from J, with 5 bases between.

The chain carries TRBV14 and TRBJ2-1; D is unresolved. Trimming pared 0 bases from V and 2 bases from J, leaving 11 bases between. Germline CDR1 SGHDN, CDR2 FVKESK. CDR3 size: 16 residues. As DNA, the CDR3 is TGTGCCAGCAGCCAAGAGCTGCAGGTCCCCTACAATGAGCAGTTCTTC. This gives the protein CASSQELQVPYNEQFF.

This chain connects TRBV7-3 to TRBJ2-1, with 12 bases aligning to TRBD2. After removal of 5 bases from V and 6 bases from J, the junction contained 5 bases not matched to a gene. This CDR3 has 15 amino acids. Germline V lookup: CDR1 SGHTA, CDR2 FQGTGA. CDR3 sequence (DNA): TGTGCCAGCAGCCTTCTAGCGGGGGGGGGCAATGAGCAGTTCTTC. Translating gives CASSLLAGGGNEQFF.

This clone was detected only once. The V call is TRBV6-6, the J call TRBJ2-1; 7 bases agree with TRBD1. The CDR3 runs to 14 residues. Looked up from germline, CDR1 is MNHNY and CDR2 is SVGAGI (reference sequence). With 6 bases clipped from V and 4 bases from J, the junction kept 6 bases outside the gene matches. The DNA of the CDR3 is TGTGCCAGCAGCCGAGGGACAGCGTACAATGAGCAGTTCTTC. Its protein product is CASSRGTAYNEQFF.

The J gene is TRBJ2-5, the V gene TRBV12-5; the D gene is possibly TRBD2 (6 bases). Germline values: CDR1 LGHNT, CDR2 FRNRAP. This CDR3 has 13 residues. V shed 3 bases and J shed 5 bases, with 10 bases lying between them. The DNA for the CDR3 is TGTGCTAGTGGTTTTGGGGGGATTGAGACCCAGTACTTC. Residues: CASGFGGIETQYF.

This CDR3 reads CATHTGGRTFF. As DNA, the CDR3 is TGTGCCACACACACGGGGGGAAGGACTTTCTTT. The V and J genes are TRBV6-5 and TRBJ1-1; weak D call: TRBD1 (5 bases). The V end was cut by 10 bases, the J end by 12 bases, with 18 bases between. The CDR3 runs 11 residues. CDR1 is MNHEY, CDR2 SVGAGI, per germline.

In its sample, this clone was seen a few times. The rearrangement uses TRBV9 and TRBJ1-1; possibly TRBD1 for D (6 bases). Germline V lookup: CDR1 SGDLS, CDR2 YYNGEE. Trimming removed 3 bases at V and 5 bases at J, with 14 bases between. This CDR3 region has 14 residues. The CDR3 loop is CASSAPGRGTEAFF. The CDR3 DNA reads TGTGCCAGCAGCGCCCCAGGGAGGGGGACTGAAGCTTTCTTT.

The chain couples TRBV7-8 to TRBJ1-4, with TRBD1 as a possible D gene (6 bases). Per the germline V gene, CDR1 is SGHVS and CDR2 is FQNEAQ. The CDR3 sequence is 14 residues long. Trimming shortened V by 4 bases and J by 7 bases, and 13 bases separated the two germline ends. CDR3 nucleotides: TGTGCCAGCAGCTCCAGGGGTTTCGGTGAAAAACTGTTTTTT. This gives the protein CASSSRGFGEKLFF.

This clone was observed once. The chain is built from TRBV4-3 and TRBJ2-3; 9 bases are a match to TRBD2. After removal of 1 base from V and 4 bases from J, the junction contained 12 bases not matched to a gene. This CDR3 has 18 amino acids. Germline-derived CDR1 and CDR2 are LGHNA and YSLEER. The CDR3 DNA sequence: TGCGCCAGCAGCCAAGCCCCTCTCTCGCGGGGGGGCCCAGATACGCAGTATTTT. Its translation is CASSQAPLSRGGPDTQYF.

J is TRBJ2-5 and V is TRBV10-3; possible D gene TRBD1, 7 bases. Germline loops: CDR1 ENHRY, CDR2 SYGVKD. The V end was cut by 6 bases, the J end by 0 bases, with 17 bases between. The CDR3 is 16 residues long. The CDR3 reads CAIRSTGDSDQETQYF. In DNA form, the CDR3 reads TGTGCCATCAGGTCCACAGGGGACTCGGACCAAGAGACCCAGTACTTC.

V usage is TRBV4-1 and J usage is TRBJ2-7; 12 positions match TRBD2. This CDR3 has 15 amino acids. Trimming took 1 base from V and 2 from J; bases not matched to a gene: 0. Per germline, CDR1 MGHRA and CDR2 YSYEKL. As DNA, the CDR3 is TGCGCCAGCAGCCAAGGACTAGCGGGGGCCTACGAGCAGTACTTC. This codes for CASSQGLAGAYEQYF.

V gene TRBV4-3 combines with J gene TRBJ2-1; the match to TRBD2 covers 12 bases. Looked up from germline, CDR1 is LGHNA and CDR2 is YSLEER. V was pared by 0 bases and J by 0 bases, with 6 bases of the junction left unmatched. This CDR3 has 19 amino acids. The CDR3: CASSQDLAGGLGSYNEQFF. DNA of the CDR3: TGCGCCAGCAGCCAAGATCTAGCGGGGGGGCTCGGCTCCTACAATGAGCAGTTCTTC.

This rearrangement joins TRBV4-3 to TRBJ1-1, with D perhaps matching TRBD1 (6 bases). The V gene lost 1 base and the J gene lost 2 bases, with 8 bases spanning the gap. Germline CDR1 reads LGHNA; CDR2 reads YSLEER. The CDR3 has 14 amino acids. The CDR3 spells CASSQGRGNTEAFF. In DNA form, the CDR3 reads TGCGCCAGCAGCCAAGGCAGGGGAAACACTGAAGCTTTCTTT.

This chain connects TRBV5-1 to TRBJ2-1, with a possible D match to TRBD2 (5 bases). From germline, CDR1 is SGHRS and CDR2 YFSETQ. The V and J ends lost 0 bases and 8 bases respectively, with 18 bases between them. This CDR3 is built from 16 residues. Written as DNA, the CDR3 is TGCGCCAGCAGCTTGGCCGTAGACGGGATAACCGATGAGCAGTTCTTC. Its protein is CASSLAVDGITDEQFF.

For the CDR3, the DNA is TGTGCCAGCAGCTTATCGAGGGGGACAGGGCTCCTCGGCGAGACCCAGTACTTC. It translates to CASSLSRGTGLLGETQYF. V and J are TRBV7-6 and TRBJ2-5; 9 bases line up with TRBD1. CDR3 length: 18 amino acids. J was trimmed by 5 bases and V by 2 bases; bases with no gene match: 15. Per germline, CDR1 SGHVS and CDR2 FNYEAQ.

V usage is TRBV4-3 and J usage is TRBJ2-1; possible D gene TRBD2, 6 bases. Trimming took 4 bases from V and 3 from J, leaving 7 bases between them. Looked up from germline, CDR1 is LGHNA and CDR2 is YSLEER. The CDR3 is 13 amino acids. CDR3 amino acids: CASSPGLYNEQFF. The CDR3 coding sequence is TGCGCCAGCAGCCCGGGACTCTACAATGAGCAGTTCTTC.

J is TRBJ2-1 and V is TRBV13; 16 bases agree with TRBD2. V lost 5 bases to trimming and J lost 3 bases; unmatched junction nucleotides: 4. The CDR3 consists of 17 residues. The germline V gene has CDR1 PRHDT and CDR2 FYEKMQ (reference sequence). As DNA, the CDR3 is TGTGCCAGCAGCACCGGGACTAGCGGGGGGGACTACAATGAGCAGTTCTTC. It codes for CASSTGTSGGDYNEQFF.